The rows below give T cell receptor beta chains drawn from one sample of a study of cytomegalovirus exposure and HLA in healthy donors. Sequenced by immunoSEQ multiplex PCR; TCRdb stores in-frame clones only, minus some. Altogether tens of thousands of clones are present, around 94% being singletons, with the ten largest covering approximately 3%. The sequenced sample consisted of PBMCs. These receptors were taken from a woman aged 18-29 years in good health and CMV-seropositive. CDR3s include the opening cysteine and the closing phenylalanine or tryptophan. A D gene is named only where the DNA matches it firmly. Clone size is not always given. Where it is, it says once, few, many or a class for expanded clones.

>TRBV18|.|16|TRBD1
CASSQADRVAKNIQYF
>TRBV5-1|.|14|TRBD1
CASSGDRNSYEQYF
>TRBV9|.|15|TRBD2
CASRAGLAGVNEQFF
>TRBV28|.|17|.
CASSFLGAGPDTGELFF
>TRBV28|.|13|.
CASGPSGGETQYF
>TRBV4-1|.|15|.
CASSQDLGRSDGQYF
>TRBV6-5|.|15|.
CASSYSTGSSYEQYF
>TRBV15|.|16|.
CATSRDRAGAGEKLFF
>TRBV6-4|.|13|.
CASSEGQHNEQFF
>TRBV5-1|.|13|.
CASSSGISYEQYF
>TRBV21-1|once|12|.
CASSQRGETQYF
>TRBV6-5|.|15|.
CASSSSAGASYEQYF
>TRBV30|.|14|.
CAWSVRGSGNTIYF
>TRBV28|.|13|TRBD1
CASSDRANQPQHF
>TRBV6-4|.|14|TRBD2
CASSVAGGTDTQYF
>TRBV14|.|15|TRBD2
CASSQDREGVVEQYF
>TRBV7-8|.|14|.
CASSLFRTGSEAFF
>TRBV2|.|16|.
CASSEFGRGLSYEQYF
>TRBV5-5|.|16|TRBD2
CASSLRLAGGSYEQYF
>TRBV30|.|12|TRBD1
CAWGTGGGEQYF
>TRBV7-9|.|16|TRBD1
CASSLAGTGRHTEAFF
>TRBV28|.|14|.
CASSRRYLSYEQYF
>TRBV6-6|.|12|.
CASSYGQYGYTF
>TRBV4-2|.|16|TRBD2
CASSQVGSGGYNEQFF
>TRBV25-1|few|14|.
CASVEYRFSYEQYF
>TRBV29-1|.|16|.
CSVEAHGKVSYNEQFF
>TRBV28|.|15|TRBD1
CASRGGQGGNSPLHF
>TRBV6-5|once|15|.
CASSRGLETTDTQYF
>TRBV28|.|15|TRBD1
CASSLMGQGGQPQHF
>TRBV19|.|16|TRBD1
CASSTPRTGSNYGYTF
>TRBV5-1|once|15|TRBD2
CASSFGLAGSGELFF
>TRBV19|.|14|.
CASSLRGTHNEQFF
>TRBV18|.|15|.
CASSLMTDPNSPLHF
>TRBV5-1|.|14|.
CASSFWEPYNEQFF
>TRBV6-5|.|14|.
CASRILQGPYEQYF
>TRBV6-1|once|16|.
CASSVGPRSYNSPLHF
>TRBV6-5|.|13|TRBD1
CASSYSGQYGYTF
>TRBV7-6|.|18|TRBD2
CASSRGLAGGMSSYEQYF
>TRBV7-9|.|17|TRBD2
CASSKGLAGVSSYEQYF